This T cell receptor beta chain was captured in a study of blood T cell repertoires in COVID-19 (TCRdb year 2020). Broadly, across the study: Collaborator samples came from the United States, Italy and Spain and covered acute and convalescent phases of COVID-19. Sample metadata almost always included a de-identified subject ID, COVID-19 status, age in years and sex. The prospective study material was composed of cDNA or gDNA derived from T cells, B-cell-depleted T cells, or PBMCs. Samples came from the ongoing ImmuneRACE study (first 160 participants) plus 1,254 subjects from 6 global collaborators. The repertoires were released in a freely available public database meant as a resource for research on the immune response to SARS-CoV-2. Subjects who had been exposed to COVID-19, were actively infected with it, or had recovered from it provided the deeply sampled blood TCRbeta repertoires that made up the dataset. Where HLA class I and class II types were available, the types were taken from metadata supplied by the sample provider, not from assay-based typing. On the study overall, not on this receptor specifically: How much clinical and demographic metadata was included differed by source and by participant, and the metadata was provided uncurated.

V loses 1 base, J loses 0 bases, and the germline ends lie 9 bases apart. Taken from cysteine to phenylalanine, the CDR3 has 15 residues. Here the CDR3 DNA is all that survives: 45 bases in frame from base 1. CDR1 and CDR2 are read off the germline V gene as SGHTA and FQGNSA. Collaborating institutions collected whole blood in K2EDTA tubes following their own protocols. For TCRbeta analysis, collaborators shipped samples in one of three forms: frozen whole blood, isolated PBMCs, or DNA extracted from either of those sample types. TCRbeta CDR3 regions were amplified from genomic DNA by means of the immunoSEQ Assay, a bias-controlled multiplex PCR. Turning to the authors' computational methods: Within the assay, amplification of reference gene primers was used to estimate how many nucleated cells each sample contained. Sequence reads were collapsed and filtered to measure the absolute abundance of every unique TCRbeta CDR3 rearrangement. For each sample, productive Simpson clonality was calculated as the square root of Simpson's diversity index over productive rearrangements. The table comes from immuneACCESS by way of TCRdb, which keeps in-frame sequences with V and J called. Part of the clones is missing from these tables; in studies checked, under half for an unresolved V gene and the rest for unknown reasons. The V and J calls and the clone size are those of that table, but D and trimming were determined from the DNA. In all, the sample holds roughly 260,000 clones, and 82% of those were seen once. The ten largest account for around 3.2% of the sample.

Worth noting for this clone: There is no known antigen for this receptor. No much larger clone exists at a distance of one base, and base qualities are not known.

The chain is made from TRBV7-2 and TRBJ1-1; the D gene cannot be named for sure. This receptor was identified in a young woman with acute or convalescent COVID-19. What was sequenced was peripheral blood. The DNA reads as follows: TGTGCCAGCAGCTTAGTTTCGGCGGTGAACACTGAAGCTTTCTTT. Translated, this gives CASSLVSAVNTEAFF.